Listed here is a single T cell receptor beta chain. Compared with germline, one end of the junction differs, possibly owing to a read error. The CDR3 runs 16 residues. The unsorted libraries originated from 2 million PBMCs kept at -80 C. Synthesis of cDNA used 5'RACE (with 10-nucleotide random UMIs). Each CDR3 protein is one row after TCRdb ran MiXCR on the 5' RACE reads. The sample lists tens of thousands of distinct CDR3 sequences, 4.5% occurring once. This entry is derived from a study of neurological immune-mediated disorders. Looking at the study overall: Of some 34 multiple sclerosis patients, some 30 were relapsing-remitting and 3 secondary progressive.

This TCR came from a man aged 25-45 years with multiple sclerosis. The V call is TRBV12-3 or TRBV12-4, the J call TRBJ2-4, with a possible D match to TRBD1 (6 bases). Sequencing was carried out using PBMCs. The CDR3 sequence is CASSLMDSIHKKIQYF. The CDR3 DNA follows: TGTGCCAGCAGTTTAATGGACAGCATCCACAAAAAAATTCAGTACTTC.